A single sample is the source of the 19 T cell receptor beta chains below, sequenced in a study of blood T cell repertoires in COVID-19. Using immunoSEQ multiplex PCR, the repertoire was profiled, and TCRdb retains in-frame clones only, with some absent. The sample holds about 160,000 clones; about 85% are singletons and the top ten take 8.3%. Sequenced input: peripheral blood. The receptors come from a woman aged 55-70 years with COVID-19, enrolled during active disease.

The chain couples TRBV5-4 to TRBJ1-1; D not resolved. The CDR3 consists of 13 residues. With 4 bases removed from V and 1 base from J, the gap between germline ends came to 8 bases. Germline lookup yields CDR1 SGHNT and CDR2 YYREEE (reference sequence). CDR3 DNA sequence: TGTGCCAGCAGCCGGGATTGGAACACTGAAGCTTTCTTT. This sequence encodes CASSRDWNTEAFF.

This rearrangement joins TRBV15 to TRBJ1-5; TRBD1 matches at 8 bases. The CDR3 length is 17 residues. Germline assignment: CDR1 LNHNV and CDR2 YYDKDF (reference sequence). Unmatched junction bases numbered 13, after V lost 5 bases and J lost 4 bases. The CDR3 DNA reads TGTGCCACCAGCGCACTACAGGGGGTACCTGGGAATCAGCCCCAGCATTTT. Translated, it gives CATSALQGVPGNQPQHF.

This chain links TRBV5-4 with TRBJ2-1; D gene uncertain. The V gene's germline CDR1 is SGHNT and CDR2 YYREEE (reference sequence). This CDR3 is 11 amino acids long. V lost 4 bases and J 12 bases, leaving 11 bases between the germline ends. The CDR3 here is CASSQGVGQFF. The CDR3 nucleotides read TGTGCCAGCAGCCAAGGAGTAGGGCAGTTCTTC.

The table lists this clone with a count of one. Here the CDR3 DNA reads TGTGCCAGCTCACCACAGGGGCCTAGCACAGATACGCAGTATTTT. Translating it yields CASSPQGPSTDTQYF. The gene calls are TRBV18 and TRBJ2-3; D is possibly TRBD1 (5 bases). Germline values: CDR1 KGHSH, CDR2 LQKENI. The V gene lost 1 base and the J gene lost 0 bases, with 8 bases spanning the gap. CDR3 length: 15 amino acids.

This sequence joins TRBV7-3 and TRBJ2-1, with D possibly TRBD2 on 6 matching bases. Trimming stripped 2 bases from V and 9 bases from J, with 20 bases between. The CDR3 consists of 16 residues. The germline gives CDR1 SGHTA, CDR2 FQGTGA. The CDR3 DNA reads TGTGCCAGCAGCTTATACGTAGCTAGCGCCCAGGCTGAGCAGTTCTTC. This gives the protein CASSLYVASAQAEQFF.

This chain joins TRBV18 and TRBJ1-4; D gene unclear. V shed 2 bases and J shed 4 bases, with 5 bases lying between them. The length of the CDR3 is 13 residues. The germline CDR1 and CDR2 sequences are KGHSH and LQKENI. The CDR3 DNA is TGTGCCAGCTCACCAGAGTTTAATGAAAAACTGTTTTTT. Amino acid sequence: CASSPEFNEKLFF.

This clone has just one count. The V and J genes are TRBV5-4 and TRBJ1-2; the match to TRBD1 covers 7 bases. Germline-derived CDR1 and CDR2 are SGHNT and YYREEE (reference sequence). Trimming cost V 4 bases and J 2 bases; bases outside gene matches: 5. The length of the CDR3 is 14 residues. In DNA, the CDR3 is TGTGCCAGCAGCATACAGGGGCGGAACTATGGCTACACCTTC. It codes for CASSIQGRNYGYTF.

The table lists this clone with a count of one. The V gene is TRBV19, the J gene TRBJ1-5; a possible D gene is TRBD1 (6 bases). CDR1 LNHDA and CDR2 SQIVND come from the germline V gene (reference sequence). V was cut by 5 bases and J by 7 bases, with 12 bases left in between. This CDR3 is built from 13 residues. CDR3 DNA sequence: TGTGCCAGTAGTTCCCAGGGGAAACAGCCCCAGCATTTT. This gives the protein CASSSQGKQPQHF.

The chain carries TRBV27 and TRBJ1-1; 11 bases are a match to TRBD1. Germline CDR1 and CDR2: MNHEY and SMNVEV (reference sequence). After removal of 2 bases from V and 0 bases from J, the junction contained 14 bases not matched to a gene. This CDR3 comprises 20 residues. In nucleotides, the CDR3 is TGTGCCAGCAGTTTAAAAGGGGGACAGGGGGTGATGGCCATGAACACTGAAGCTTTCTTT. As protein: CASSLKGGQGVMAMNTEAFF.

V usage is TRBV19 and J usage is TRBJ1-1, with 8 bases that match TRBD1. The trim removed 2 bases at V and 10 bases at J, leaving 6 bases unmatched. CDR3 size: 13 residues. Germline CDR1 and CDR2: LNHDA and SQIVND (reference sequence). CDR3 residues: CASSITSGTGAFF. DNA for the CDR3: TGTGCCAGTAGTATAACCTCCGGGACAGGAGCTTTCTTT.

Here the CDR3 reads CASSLGQNTEAFF. For the CDR3, the DNA is TGTGCCAGCAGCCTCGGACAGAACACTGAAGCTTTCTTT. This chain uses TRBV3-1 (or the pseudogene TRBV3-2) with TRBJ1-1, with a possible D match to TRBD1 (5 bases). V shed 4 bases and J shed 1 base, with 7 bases lying between them. CDR1 LGHDT and CDR2 YNNKEL come from the germline V gene (reference sequence). The length of the CDR3 is 13 residues.

This clone was picked up a small number of times. The chain employs TRBV6-8 and TRBJ2-4; 8 nucleotides agree with TRBD2. The V gene end was trimmed by 9 bases and the J gene end by 2 bases; junction bases not matched to a gene: 15. Germline V gene lookup returns CDR1 MNHGY and CDR2 SAAAGT. The CDR3 is 17 residues long. The DNA for the CDR3 is TGTGCCAGTCCTATTGTCGTCCGGGAGGGGACCAAAAACATTCAGTACTTC. Its protein product is CASPIVVREGTKNIQYF.

V and J are TRBV28 and TRBJ1-2; a weak D match, TRBD1 (5 bases). V lost 6 bases to trimming and J lost 7 bases, with 21 bases between them. Germline V lookup: CDR1 MDHEN, CDR2 SYDVKM. The CDR3 contains 15 residues. The CDR3 region is CASSSNGGARGGYTF. In nucleotides, the CDR3 is TGTGCCAGCAGCTCCAACGGGGGTGCAAGGGGTGGCTACACCTTC.

The rearrangement links TRBV12-3 or TRBV12-4 to TRBJ1-1, with no clear D. Trimming took 6 bases from V and 0 from J, leaving 8 bases between them. There are 13 residues in the CDR3. The DNA for the CDR3 is TGTGCCAGCAGCCGTATTATGAACACTGAAGCTTTCTTT. It encodes CASSRIMNTEAFF.

The J gene is TRBJ2-7, the V gene TRBV5-1; 10 nucleotides agree with TRBD2. Germline V lookup: CDR1 SGHRS, CDR2 YFSETQ. After removal of 4 bases from V and 7 bases from J, the junction contained 5 bases not matched to a gene. The CDR3 runs 13 residues. The DNA for the CDR3 is TGCGCCAGCAGCACATCTAGCGGGGGAGAGCAGTACGTC. Translation gives CASSTSSGGEQYV.

This chain connects TRBV15 to TRBJ1-5, with 7 bases that match TRBD1. The V gene's germline CDR1 is LNHNV and CDR2 YYDKDF (reference sequence). The CDR3 extends over 17 amino acids. The ends lost 0 bases at V and 3 bases at J; junction bases unmatched: 8. CDR3 DNA: TGTGCCACCAGCAGAGAAGGACAGGCCACAATCAATCAGCCCCAGCATTTT. Translation gives CATSREGQATINQPQHF. The whole variable domain, remainder taken from reference TRBV15 and TRBJ1-5, is DAMVIQNPRYQVTQFGKPVTLSCSQTLNHNVMYWYQQKSSQAPKLLFHYYDKDFNNEADTPDNFQSRRPNTSFCFLDIRSPGLGDTAMYLCATSREGQATINQPQHFGDGTRLSIL.

This clone was observed a single time. CDR3 nucleotide sequence: TGTGCCAGCAGCTTAGTAGGGCGGGAGGTAGATACGCAGTATTTT. Its protein is CASSLVGREVDTQYF. This chain links TRBV11-2 with TRBJ2-3; 8 bases align to TRBD2. The CDR3 extends over 15 amino acids. Germline trimming cut 1 base from V and 5 bases from J; bases unmatched to any gene: 5. CDR1 is SGHAT, CDR2 FQNNGV, per germline. The entire variable domain, with the rest obtained from reference TRBV11-2 and TRBJ2-3, is as follows: EAGVAQSPRYKIIEKRQSVAFWCNPISGHATLYWYQQILGQGPKLLIQFQNNGVVDDSQLPKDRFSAERLKGVDSTLKIQPAKLEDSAVYLCASSLVGREVDTQYFGPGTRLTVL.

This clone was counted between two and nine times. The rearrangement joins TRBV11-2 to TRBJ1-4, with D unresolved. Germline-derived CDR1 and CDR2 are SGHAT and FQNNGV. Trimming stripped 5 bases from V and 8 bases from J, with 15 bases between. CDR3 size: 14 residues. CDR3 in amino acids: CASSQTRVREKLFF. CDR3 sequence (DNA): TGTGCCAGCAGCCAGACGAGGGTTCGAGAAAAACTGTTTTTT.

The chain couples TRBV6-5 to TRBJ2-3; perhaps TRBD1 as D (6 bases). Trimming removed 6 bases from V and 2 bases from J, with 15 bases in between. Germline assignment: CDR1 MNHEY and CDR2 SVGAGI. The CDR3 totals 15 residues. This CDR3 reads CASRKTGSFTDTQYF. As DNA, the CDR3 is TGTGCCAGCAGAAAAACAGGGTCCTTCACAGATACGCAGTATTTT.